This T cell receptor (beta chain) was recorded in a study of T cell responses to AZD1222 COVID-19 vaccine. Study-wide background: Second-dose schedules of about 4 or about 12 weeks were combined.

Comments on this clone: Its antigen is still unknown.

This CDR3 is 14 amino acids long. The germline V and J ends were trimmed by 3 bases and 7 bases, with 15 bases remaining between them. In germline, CDR1 is MNHEY, CDR2 SMNVEV (reference sequence). Libraries were prepared by immunoSEQ multiplex PCR; TCRdb keeps only in-frame clonotypes and omits some of them. The sample gives 100,000 to 150,000 clones, around 94% of which show up once; roughly 6.6% is in the top ten. Whole-study findings and limits: Recipients of AZD1222 seropositive at baseline numbered only 5 or 6. Reports say nearly half of spike-specific TCRs go after unmutated variant regions.

The input for sequencing was peripheral blood, taken on day 0 of AZD1222 vaccination. The origin of this receptor is an adult in good health. The V and J genes are TRBV27 and TRBJ1-2; D call uncertain. Written as DNA, the CDR3 is TGTGCCAGCAGTTTTAATTCAGGTCCCTCTGGCTACACCTTC. This sequence encodes CASSFNSGPSGYTF.